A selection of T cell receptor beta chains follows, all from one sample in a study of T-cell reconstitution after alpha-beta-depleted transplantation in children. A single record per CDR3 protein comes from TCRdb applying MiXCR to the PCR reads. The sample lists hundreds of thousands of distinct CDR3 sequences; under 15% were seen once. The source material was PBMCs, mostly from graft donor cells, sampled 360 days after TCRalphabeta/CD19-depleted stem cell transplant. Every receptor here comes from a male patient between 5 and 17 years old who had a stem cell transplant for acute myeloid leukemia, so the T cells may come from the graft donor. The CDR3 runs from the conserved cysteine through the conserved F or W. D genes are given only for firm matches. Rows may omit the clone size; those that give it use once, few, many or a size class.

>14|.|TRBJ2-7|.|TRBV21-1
TGTGCCAGCACCGTGGACAGCTCTCCCTACGAGCAGTACTTC
CASTVDSSPYEQYF
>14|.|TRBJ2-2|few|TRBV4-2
TGTGCCAGCAGCCAGGGCAGACGCACCGGGGAGCTGTTTTTT
CASSQGRRTGELFF
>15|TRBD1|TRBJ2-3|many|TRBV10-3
TGTGCCACCGGGACAGGGGCTATTGGCACAGATACGCAGTATTTT
CATGTGAIGTDTQYF
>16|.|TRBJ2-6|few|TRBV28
TGTGCCAGCAGTTCCGATGAGGGCTCCGGGGCCAACGTCCTGACTTTC
CASSSDEGSGANVLTF
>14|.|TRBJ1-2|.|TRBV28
TGTGCCAGCAGTTTGCGCCAGGGGATCGTGGGCTACACCTTC
CASSLRQGIVGYTF
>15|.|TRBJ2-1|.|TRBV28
TGTGCCAGCAGTTTATGGTCGGAGGTCCACAATGAGCAGTTCTTC
CASSLWSEVHNEQFF
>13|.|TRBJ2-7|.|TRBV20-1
TGCAGTGCTGCGGGGCCGCGGAATTACGAGCAGTACTTC
CSAAGPRNYEQYF
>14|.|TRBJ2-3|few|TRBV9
TGTGCCAGCAGCCGTAAAGGATTTGAGGATACGCAGTATTTT
CASSRKGFEDTQYF
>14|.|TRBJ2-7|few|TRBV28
TGTGCCAGCAGTTTGGGCAGTCCCTACTACGAGCAGTACTTC
CASSLGSPYYEQYF
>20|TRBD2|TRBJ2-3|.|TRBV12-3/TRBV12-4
TGTGCCAGCAGTGCACAGGGATGGACTAGCGGGAGTCGGGTGGGAGATACGCAGTATTTT
CASSAQGWTSGSRVGDTQYF
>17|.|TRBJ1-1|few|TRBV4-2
TGTGCCAGCAGCCAAGATGAGGGGCGGGGGTGGGACACTGAAGCTTTCTTT
CASSQDEGRGWDTEAFF
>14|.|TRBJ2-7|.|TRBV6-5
TGTGCCAGCAGTTACTTTTCGACAGGCTACGAGCAGTACTTC
CASSYFSTGYEQYF
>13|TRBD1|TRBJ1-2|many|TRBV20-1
TGCAGTGCTAAGAGGGGGCCATCCTATGGCTACACCTTC
CSAKRGPSYGYTF
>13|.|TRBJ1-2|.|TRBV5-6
TGTGCCAGCAGCCCTCAGGGGATTGCGGGCTACACCTTC
CASSPQGIAGYTF
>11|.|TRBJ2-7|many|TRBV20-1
TGCAGTGCTAGAGTGACTCAAGAGCAGTACTTC
CSARVTQEQYF
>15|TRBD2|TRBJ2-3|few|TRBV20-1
TGCAGTGCTATACCACTAGCGGGAGACACAGATACGCAGTATTTT
CSAIPLAGDTDTQYF
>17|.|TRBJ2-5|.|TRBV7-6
TGTGCCAGCAGCTTACACCGGCAGGACCTCATTCAAGAGACCCAGTACTTC
CASSLHRQDLIQETQYF
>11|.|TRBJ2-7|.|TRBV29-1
TGCAGCGTTGAATGGGTCTACGAGCAGTACTTC
CSVEWVYEQYF
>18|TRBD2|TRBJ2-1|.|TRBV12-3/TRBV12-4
TGTGCCAGCCCGGCTAGCGGGTTCTCCCACCTTTCCTACAATGAGCAGTTCTTC
CASPASGFSHLSYNEQFF
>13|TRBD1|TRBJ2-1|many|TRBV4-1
TGCGCCACCCGGGACAGGGTGATCTATGAGCAGTTCTTC
CATRDRVIYEQFF
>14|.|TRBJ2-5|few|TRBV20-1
TGCAGTGCTAGACCTCTAGCAAGGGAAGAGACCCAGTACTTC
CSARPLAREETQYF
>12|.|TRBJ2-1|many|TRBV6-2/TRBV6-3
TGTGCCAGCAGTTACGCCTACAATGAGCAGTTCTTC
CASSYAYNEQFF
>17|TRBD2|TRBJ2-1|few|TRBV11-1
TGTGCCAGCAGCACGCGACCCCTAGCGGTCTCTAGGAATGAGCAGTTCTTC
CASSTRPLAVSRNEQFF
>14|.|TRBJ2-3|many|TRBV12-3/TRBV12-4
TGTGCCAGCCCTAGTGGCGGGAGCACAGATACGCAGTATTTT
CASPSGGSTDTQYF
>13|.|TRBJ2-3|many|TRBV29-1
TGCAGCGTTGCAGGGTCCGGCACAGATACGCAGTATTTT
CSVAGSGTDTQYF
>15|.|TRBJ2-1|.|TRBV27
TGTGCCAGCGCATGGAGACTAGTTATATACAATGAGCAGTTCTTC
CASAWRLVIYNEQFF
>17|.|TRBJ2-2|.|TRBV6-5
TGTGCCAGCAGTTACTCGCTGGCCGGGCCGTTCACCGGGGAGCTGTTTTTT
CASSYSLAGPFTGELFF
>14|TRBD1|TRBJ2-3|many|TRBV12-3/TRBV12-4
TGTGCCAGCAGGAAACAGGGGGGCCCAGATACGCAGTATTTT
CASRKQGGPDTQYF
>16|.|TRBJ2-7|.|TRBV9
TGTGCCAGCAGCCCAGGAGGGGGCATACTCAACTACGAGCAGTACTTC
CASSPGGGILNYEQYF
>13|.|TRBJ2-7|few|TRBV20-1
TGCAGTGCTAGAGATCACCTAGCGTACGAGCAGTACTTC
CSARDHLAYEQYF
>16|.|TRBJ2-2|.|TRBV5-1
TGCGCCAGCAGCTTGGAGTTTAGCAGTGTCGGCGGGGAGCTGTTTTTT
CASSLEFSSVGGELFF
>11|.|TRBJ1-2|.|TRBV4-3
TGCGCCAGCAGCCAAGATCGGAGAGTTTACTTC
CASSQDRRVYF
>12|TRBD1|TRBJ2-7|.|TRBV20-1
TGCAGTGCTCGGGACAGGACCTACGAGCAGTACTTC
CSARDRTYEQYF
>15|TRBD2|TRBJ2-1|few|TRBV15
TGTGCCACCAGCGACCCTAGCGGGAGATCCTATGAGCAGTTCTTC
CATSDPSGRSYEQFF
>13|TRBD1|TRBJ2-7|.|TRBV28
TGTGCCAGCAGAACGGACAGGTTCTACGAGCAGTACTTC
CASRTDRFYEQYF
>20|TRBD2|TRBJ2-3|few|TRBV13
TGTGCCAGCACCCTAGGTAGGCGACTAAGACTAGCGGGAACCACAGATACGCAGTATTTT
CASTLGRRLRLAGTTDTQYF
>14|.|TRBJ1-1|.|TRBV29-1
TGCAGCGTGGGGACCGGGTTCCGGACCACTGAAGCTTTCTTT
CSVGTGFRTTEAFF
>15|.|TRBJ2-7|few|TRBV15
TGTGCCACCGAGCAGGCCAGGTGGGGATCCTACGAGCAGTACTTC
CATEQARWGSYEQYF
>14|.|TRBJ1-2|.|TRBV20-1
TGCAGTGCTAGTAATTCCGGGGGCGGCTATGGCTACACCTTC
CSASNSGGGYGYTF
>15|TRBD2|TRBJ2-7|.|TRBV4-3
TGCGCCAGCAGCCCGTACAGCGGGGGCTCCTACGAGCAGTACTTC
CASSPYSGGSYEQYF
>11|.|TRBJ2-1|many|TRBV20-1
TGCAGACCTAAGGGATACAATGAGCAGTTCTTC
CRPKGYNEQFF
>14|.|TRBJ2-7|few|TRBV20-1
TGCAGTGCTAGTAGGGGCAGGGCGCCCTACGAGCAGTACTTC
CSASRGRAPYEQYF
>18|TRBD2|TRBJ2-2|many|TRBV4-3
TGCGCCAGCAGCCAACTAGCGGGAGGTCTCCAGAACACCGGGGAGCTGTTTTTT
CASSQLAGGLQNTGELFF
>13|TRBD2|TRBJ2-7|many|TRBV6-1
TGTGCCAGCAGGCTAGCGGGGCCCTACGAGCAGTACTTC
CASRLAGPYEQYF
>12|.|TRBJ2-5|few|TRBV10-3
TGTGCCATCAGTGGACCTTCAGAGACCCAGTACTTC
CAISGPSETQYF
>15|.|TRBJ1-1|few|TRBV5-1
TGCGCCAGCAGCTTTGGCCTGGGCGGAGATGAGAAAGCTTTCTTT
CASSFGLGGDEKAFF
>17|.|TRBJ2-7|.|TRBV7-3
TGTGCCAGCAGCTTAACGTTGGTGCTGAGCTCCTACAATGAGCAGTACTTC
CASSLTLVLSSYNEQYF
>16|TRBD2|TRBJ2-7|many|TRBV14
TGTGCCAGCAGCCAAGAACGCGGGAGGGTTTACTACGAGCAGTACTTC
CASSQERGRVYYEQYF